Reported below is one T cell receptor (beta chain). The germline gives CDR1 SNHLY, CDR2 FYNNEI. The CDR3 covers 11 residues. V lost 8 bases, J lost 7 bases, and 6 bases lay in between. Sequenced by immunoSEQ multiplex PCR; TCRdb stores in-frame clones only, minus some. The sample contains some 60,000 clones, roughly 83% of which appear only once. The sample originates from a study of glioma-infiltrating T cells after dendritic cell vaccination. Noted time point: after dendritic cell vaccination, including at tumor progression/relapse. This TCR came from a human donor with glioblastoma. The material sequenced was blood, taken after dendritic cell vaccination. The rearrangement links TRBV2 to TRBJ1-6; D is undetermined. This chain's CDR3 is CASLGNSPLHF. DNA of the CDR3: TGTGCCAGCCTGGGCAATTCACCCCTCCACTTT.